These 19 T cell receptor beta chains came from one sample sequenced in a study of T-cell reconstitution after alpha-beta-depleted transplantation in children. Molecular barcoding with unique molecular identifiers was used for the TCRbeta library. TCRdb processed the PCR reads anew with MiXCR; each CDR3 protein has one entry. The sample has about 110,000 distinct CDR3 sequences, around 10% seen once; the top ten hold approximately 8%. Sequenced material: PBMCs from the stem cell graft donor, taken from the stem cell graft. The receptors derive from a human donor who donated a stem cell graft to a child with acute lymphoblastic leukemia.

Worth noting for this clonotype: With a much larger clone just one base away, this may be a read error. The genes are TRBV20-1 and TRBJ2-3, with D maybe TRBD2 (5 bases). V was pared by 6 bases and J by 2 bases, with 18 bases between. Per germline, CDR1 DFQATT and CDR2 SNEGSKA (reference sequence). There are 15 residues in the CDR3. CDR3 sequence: CSATGQRRTTDTQYF. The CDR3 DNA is TGCAGTGCAACGGGTCAGCGGCGGACCACAGATACGCAGTATTTT.

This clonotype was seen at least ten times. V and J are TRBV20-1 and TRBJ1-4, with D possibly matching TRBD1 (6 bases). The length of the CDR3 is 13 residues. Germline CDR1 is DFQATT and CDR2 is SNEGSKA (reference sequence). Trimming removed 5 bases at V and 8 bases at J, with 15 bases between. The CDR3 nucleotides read TGCAGTGCTTTTACCCCGGGACAAGAAAAACTGTTTTTT. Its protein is CSAFTPGQEKLFF.

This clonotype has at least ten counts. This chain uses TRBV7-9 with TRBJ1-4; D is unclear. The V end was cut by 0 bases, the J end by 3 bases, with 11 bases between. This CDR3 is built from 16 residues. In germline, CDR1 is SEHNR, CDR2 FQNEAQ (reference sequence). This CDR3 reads CASSLAASSPNEKLFF. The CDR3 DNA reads TGTGCCAGCAGCTTAGCAGCGAGCTCCCCTAATGAAAAACTGTTTTTT.

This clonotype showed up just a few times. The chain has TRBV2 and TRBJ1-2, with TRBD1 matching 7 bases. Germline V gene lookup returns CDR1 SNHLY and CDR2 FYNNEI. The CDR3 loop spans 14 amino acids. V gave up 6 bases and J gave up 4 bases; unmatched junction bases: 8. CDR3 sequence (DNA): TGTGCCAGCAGCCGTTCCGGGACAGCCTATGGCTACACCTTC. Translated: CASSRSGTAYGYTF.

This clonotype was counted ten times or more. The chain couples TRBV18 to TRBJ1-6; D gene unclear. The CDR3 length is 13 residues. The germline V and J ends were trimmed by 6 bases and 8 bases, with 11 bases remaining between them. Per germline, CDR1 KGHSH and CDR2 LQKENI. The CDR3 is CASSLRADSPLHF. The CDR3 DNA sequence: TGTGCCAGCTCGCTACGGGCGGATTCACCCCTCCACTTT.

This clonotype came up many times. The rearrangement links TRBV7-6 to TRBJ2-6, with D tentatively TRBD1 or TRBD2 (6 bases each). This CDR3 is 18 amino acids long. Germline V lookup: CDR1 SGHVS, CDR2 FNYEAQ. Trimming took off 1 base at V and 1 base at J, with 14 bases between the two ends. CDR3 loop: CASSLDGGLRSGANVLTF. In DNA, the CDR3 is TGTGCCAGCAGCTTAGATGGGGGGCTAAGGTCTGGGGCCAACGTCCTGACTTTC.

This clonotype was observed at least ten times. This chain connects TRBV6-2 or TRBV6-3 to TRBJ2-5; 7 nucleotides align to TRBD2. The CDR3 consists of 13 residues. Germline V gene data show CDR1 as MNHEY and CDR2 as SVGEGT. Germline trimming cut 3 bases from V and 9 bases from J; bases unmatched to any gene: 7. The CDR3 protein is CASSYGTGRAQYF. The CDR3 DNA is TGTGCCAGCAGTTATGGGACGGGGAGGGCCCAGTACTTC.

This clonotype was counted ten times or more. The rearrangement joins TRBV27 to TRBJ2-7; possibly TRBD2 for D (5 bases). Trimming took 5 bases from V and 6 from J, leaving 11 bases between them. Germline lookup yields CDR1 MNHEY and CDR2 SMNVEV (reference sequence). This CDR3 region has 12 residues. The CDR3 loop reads CASSGEGIEQYF. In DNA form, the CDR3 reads TGTGCCAGCAGTGGTGAGGGCATCGAGCAGTACTTC.

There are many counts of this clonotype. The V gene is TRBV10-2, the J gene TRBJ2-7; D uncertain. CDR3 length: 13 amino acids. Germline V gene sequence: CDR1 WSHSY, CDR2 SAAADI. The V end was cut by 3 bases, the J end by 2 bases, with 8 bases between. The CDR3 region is CASSEGRTYEQYF. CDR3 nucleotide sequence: TGCGCCAGCAGTGAAGGAAGGACCTACGAGCAGTACTTC.

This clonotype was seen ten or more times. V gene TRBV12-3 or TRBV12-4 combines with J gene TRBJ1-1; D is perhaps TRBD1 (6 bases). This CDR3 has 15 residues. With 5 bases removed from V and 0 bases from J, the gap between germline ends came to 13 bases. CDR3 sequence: CASSHPGALNTEAFF. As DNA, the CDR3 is TGTGCCAGCAGTCATCCAGGGGCTCTGAACACTGAAGCTTTCTTT.

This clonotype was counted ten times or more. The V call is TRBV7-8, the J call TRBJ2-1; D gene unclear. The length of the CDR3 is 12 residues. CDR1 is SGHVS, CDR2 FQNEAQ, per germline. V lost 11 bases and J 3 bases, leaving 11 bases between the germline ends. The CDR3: CAGATFYNEQFF. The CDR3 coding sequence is TGTGCCGGCGCGACCTTCTACAATGAGCAGTTCTTC.

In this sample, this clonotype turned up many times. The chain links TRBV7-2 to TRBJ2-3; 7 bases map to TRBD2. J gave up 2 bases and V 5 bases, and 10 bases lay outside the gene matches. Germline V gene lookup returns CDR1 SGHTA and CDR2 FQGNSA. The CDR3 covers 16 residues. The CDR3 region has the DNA TGTGCCAGCAGCCGGTCTAGCGGAGGGACCACAGATACGCAGTATTTT. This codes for CASSRSSGGTTDTQYF.

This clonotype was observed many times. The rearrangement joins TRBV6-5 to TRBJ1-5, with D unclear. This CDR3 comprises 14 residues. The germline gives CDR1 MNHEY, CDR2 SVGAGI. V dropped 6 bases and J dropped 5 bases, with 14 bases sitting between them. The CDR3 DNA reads TGTGCCAGCAGCCCCAGGCCCAACTATCAGCCCCAGCATTTT. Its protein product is CASSPRPNYQPQHF.

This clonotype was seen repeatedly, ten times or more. CDR3 sequence reads: CATLGGVAGEKYNEQFF. CDR3 coding DNA: TGTGCCACCTTAGGGGGTGTAGCGGGAGAAAAATACAATGAGCAGTTCTTC. This sequence joins TRBV27 and TRBJ2-1, with 9 bases matching TRBD2. With V trimmed by 10 bases and J by 4 bases, 17 bases remained unmatched. This CDR3 is built from 17 residues. In germline, CDR1 is MNHEY, CDR2 SMNVEV (reference sequence).

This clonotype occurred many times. Here the CDR3 reads CASSGRTASYEQYF. CDR3 DNA sequence: TGTGCCAGCAGCGGAAGGACAGCTTCCTACGAGCAGTACTTC. The chain joins TRBV9 to TRBJ2-7; weak D call: TRBD1 (6 bases). Trimming shortened V by 3 bases and J by 1 base, and 11 bases separated the two germline ends. CDR3 size: 14 residues. CDR1 SGDLS and CDR2 YYNGEE come from the germline V gene.

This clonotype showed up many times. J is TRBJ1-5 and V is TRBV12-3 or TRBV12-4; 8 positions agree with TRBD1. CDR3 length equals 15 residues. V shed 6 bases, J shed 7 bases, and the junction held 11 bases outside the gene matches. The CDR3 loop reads CASRGGTGFEQPQHF. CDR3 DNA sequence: TGTGCCAGCAGGGGCGGGACAGGTTTTGAACAGCCCCAGCATTTT.

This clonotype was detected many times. The chain's CDR3 is CASSLSVGLAEPNEQFF. The CDR3 DNA follows: TGTGCCAGCAGTTTATCGGTGGGACTAGCGGAACCCAATGAGCAGTTCTTC. The rearrangement uses TRBV27 and TRBJ2-1; 11 bases map to TRBD2. In germline, CDR1 is MNHEY, CDR2 SMNVEV (reference sequence). The ends lost 0 bases at V and 6 bases at J; junction bases unmatched: 7. The CDR3 sequence is 17 residues long.

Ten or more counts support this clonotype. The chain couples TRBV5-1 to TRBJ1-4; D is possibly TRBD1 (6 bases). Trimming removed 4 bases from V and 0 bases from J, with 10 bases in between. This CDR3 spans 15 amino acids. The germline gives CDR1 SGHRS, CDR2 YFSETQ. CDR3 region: CASSEDSATNEKLFF. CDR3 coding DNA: TGCGCCAGCAGCGAGGACAGTGCAACTAATGAAAAACTGTTTTTT. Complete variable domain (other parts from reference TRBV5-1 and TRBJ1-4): KAGVTQTPRYLIKTRGQQVTLSCSPISGHRSVSWYQQTPGQGLQFLFEYFSETQRNKGNFPGRFSGRQFSNSRSEMNVSTLELGDSALYLCASSEDSATNEKLFFGSGTQLSVL.

CDR3 residues: CASSYTGAQTTYEQYF. The CDR3 coding sequence is TGTGCCAGCAGCTACACTGGGGCACAAACCACCTACGAGCAGTACTTC. V and J are TRBV12-3 or TRBV12-4 and TRBJ2-7, with D possibly TRBD1 on 5 matching bases. CDR3 size: 16 residues. Trimming left V 6 bases short and J 2 bases short, with 20 bases between.